In this sample, the clone carrying this T cell receptor beta chain turned up a few times. Antigen specificity is unknown. This entry belongs to a study of beta chain features in type 1 diabetes. Study at large: Analysis included more than 90 million sorted cells drawn from all samples.

Study results and caveats: Unsettled here was the matter of whether HLA type influences TCRB rearrangement.

TCRB transcripts that were expressed got sequenced, as all of the isolated RNA had been reverse transcribed. Naive, central memory and regulatory T cell samples came to a mean of roughly 4 million reads. TCRdb keeps only in-frame clones here, not all; method: immunoSEQ multiplex PCR. Counted here are around 500,000 clones, more than 9.5% occurring once; the ten biggest clones make up approximately 0.045%. CD4+ cells of the naive, central memory, regulatory and stem cell-like memory types were sorted via CD45RO/CCR7/CD25/CD127/CD95/CD27. Sequenced sample: naive CD4+ T cells from blood. The receptor was isolated from a woman aged 18-29 years in good health.

The CDR3 DNA reads TGTGCCAGCAGCGATCGTCCGGGGGCTATGAGCGAGCAGTACTTC. This codes for CASSDRPGAMSEQYF. This rearrangement joins TRBV7-6 to TRBJ2-7, with D perhaps given as TRBD1 or TRBD2 (6 bases each). The CDR3 is 15 amino acids. V lost 5 bases and J 6 bases, leaving 20 bases between the germline ends. The germline V gene encodes CDR1 SGHVS and CDR2 FNYEAQ. The entire variable domain, with the rest obtained from reference TRBV7-6 and TRBJ2-7, is as follows: GAGVSQSPRYKVTKRGQDVALRCDPISGHVSLYWYRQALGQGPEFLTYFNYEAQQDKSGLPNDRFSAERPEGSISTLTIQRTEQRDSAMYRCASSDRPGAMSEQYFGPGTRLTVT.